This entry concerns a single TCR beta chain. Its antigen remains unidentified. PCR involved 60 Vbeta and 13 Jbeta primers. Clones were sequenced by immunoSEQ multiplex PCR, and TCRdb holds only the in-frame ones, with some missing. Among about 94,000 clones listed, about 62% were seen once. The data originate from a study of cytomegalovirus exposure and HLA in healthy donors. Notes on the study in general: A few CMV-associated chains proved CMV antigen-specific in vitro.

With 4 bases clipped from V and 6 bases from J, the junction kept 8 bases outside the gene matches. CDR3 length: 16 amino acids. Germline-derived CDR1 and CDR2 are SGDLS and YYNGEE. The chain has TRBV9 and TRBJ1-6, with 9 bases lining up with TRBD1. This receptor was identified in a young man in good health and CMV-seronegative. Sequencing was carried out using PBMCs. The CDR3 nucleotides are TGTGCCAGCAGCCCCCGGACAGGGGCCTTTAATTCACCCCTCCACTTT. Its protein is CASSPRTGAFNSPLHF.